A single sample gave rise to the 8 T cell receptor beta chains below, sequenced in a study of regulatory T cells in long-lasting Graves disease. According to the study, TCR beta libraries were built with iRepertoire HTBI primers and CDR3-region Arm-PCR. MiXCR was run by TCRdb on the multiplex PCR reads, yielding one entry per CDR3 protein. In the table there are about 540,000 distinct CDR3 sequences, approximately 15% of which are singletons. Noted time point: newly diagnosed GD, antithyroid drugs for less than 3 months. The TCR library was prepared using RNA isolated from PBMCs. Another study also made use of these data, one on T cells in Graves' hyperthyroidism and ophthalmopathy.

The material sequenced was peripheral blood mononuclear cells (PBMCs), taken at new diagnosis, from a patient treated with antithyroid drugs. The receptors shown here come from a man aged 30 to 39 with Graves disease.

This clonotype was seen ten or more times. This chain links TRBV20-1 with TRBJ2-5; 9 positions match TRBD2. Germline V gene sequence: CDR1 DFQATT, CDR2 SNEGSKA (reference sequence). Germline trimming cut 4 bases from V and 5 bases from J; bases unmatched to any gene: 14. This CDR3 spans 16 amino acids. As DNA, the CDR3 is TGCAGTGCTATCCTTAGCGGGAGAGGGAGGCGGGAGACCCAGTACTTC. This encodes CSAILSGRGRRETQYF.

This clonotype was seen many times. The V gene is TRBV11-2, the J gene TRBJ2-5, with D unresolved. V was cut by 0 bases and J by 5 bases, with 7 bases left in between. CDR1 is SGHAT and CDR2 is FQNNGV in the germline V gene. The CDR3 sequence is 13 residues long. The CDR3 reads CASSLEYGETQYF. The CDR3 bases are TGTGCCAGCAGCTTAGAGTACGGGGAGACCCAGTACTTC.

This clonotype occurred many times. The V call is TRBV28, the J call TRBJ2-1; D remains ambiguous. CDR3 length: 13 amino acids. Germline V lookup: CDR1 MDHEN, CDR2 SYDVKM. V was clipped by 2 bases and J by 4 bases, with 6 bases between them. CDR3 loop: CASSLPGYNEQFF. The CDR3 coding sequence is TGTGCCAGCAGTTTACCTGGTTACAATGAGCAGTTCTTC.

This clonotype was observed many times. The rearrangement joins TRBV2 to TRBJ2-3; D is possibly TRBD2 (5 bases). Germline V CDR1 and CDR2: SNHLY, FYNNEI. Trimming cost V 7 bases and J 8 bases, with 19 bases left between them. The CDR3 contains 14 residues. The CDR3 spells CASTKDGVGGTQYF. CDR3 in DNA: TGTGCCAGCACCAAGGACGGAGTCGGAGGTACGCAGTATTTT. The whole variable domain, filled in from reference TRBV2 and TRBJ2-3, reads EPEVTQTPSHQVTQMGQEVILRCVPISNHLYFYWYRQILGQKVEFLVSFYNNEISEKSEIFDDQFSVERPDGSNFTLKIRSTKLEDSAMYFCASTKDGVGGTQYFGPGTRLTVL.

The sample holds a few counts of this clonotype. The chain carries TRBV30 and TRBJ1-4; TRBD1 matches at 7 bases. Per germline, CDR1 GTSNPN and CDR2 SVGIG (reference sequence). V lost 5 bases, J lost 5 bases, and 17 bases stayed unmatched. This CDR3 has 17 residues. In DNA form, the CDR3 reads TGTGCCTGGGTGTCGCCCTTCCGGGACAGTGGAAATGAAAAACTGTTTTTT. This translates into CAWVSPFRDSGNEKLFF.

This rearrangement joins TRBV18 to TRBJ1-3; no clear D. Trimming pared 0 bases from V and 1 base from J, leaving 13 bases between. The germline V gene has CDR1 KGHSH and CDR2 LQKENI. The CDR3 runs to 17 residues. Here the CDR3 reads CASSPPGKRLSGNTIYF. Here the CDR3 DNA reads TGTGCCAGCTCACCACCGGGAAAAAGGTTGTCTGGAAACACCATATATTTT.

V is TRBV7-8 and J is TRBJ2-7, with unresolved D. Germline CDR1 and CDR2: SGHVS and FQNEAQ. Trimming left V 1 base short and J 0 bases short, with 13 bases between. This CDR3 is 16 amino acids long. DNA of the CDR3: TGTGCCAGCAGCTTAGGTGCTCGTCCTCACTCCTACGAGCAGTACTTC. Protein: CASSLGARPHSYEQYF.

This clonotype was recorded at least ten times. A junction end diverges from the germline sequence, so it may reflect a read error. This sequence joins TRBV7-2 and TRBJ2-3; 12 bases are a match to TRBD2. CDR1 and CDR2 from the germline V gene are SGHTA and FQGNSA. The CDR3 covers 15 residues. CDR3 amino acids: CASSLAGGGGNTQYF. The CDR3 coding sequence is TGTGCCAGCAGCCTAGCGGGAGGGGGCGGAAATACGCAGTATTTT.